This T cell receptor beta chain was identified in a study of vaccination effects on CD4 cells after COVID-19. Looking at the study overall: Of the BNT162b2 and mRNA-1273 vaccines, participants received two doses of one or the other. Study-wide results and limits: Recruitment yielded few convalescent patients, and the study had no early post-infection timepoints.

TCRdb's copy holds only in-frame clones and misses some; the assay was immunoSEQ multiplex PCR. The sample includes 35,000 to 50,000 clones, over 75% of them seen just once. Germline V gene data show CDR1 as SGDLS and CDR2 as YYNGEE. The CDR3 has 19 residues. The ends lost 0 bases at V and 1 base at J; junction bases unmatched: 10. Prior to sequencing, the ViraFEST assay stimulated PBMC with viral peptide pools, which expanded the antigen-specific CD4+ T cells. Subsequent to approximately 11 days of culture, CD4+ T cells were isolated. Nucleocapsid antibodies stayed negative before and after vaccination, showing no earlier SARS-CoV-2 infection. In the cultures, half the medium was exchanged for IL-2 medium on days 3 and 7. This clone was counted a single time. Its antigen is currently unknown.

The gene calls are TRBV9 and TRBJ2-1, with TRBD2 identical over 10 bases. This receptor was identified in a human donor who received a COVID-19 vaccine. This specimen consisted of CD4+ T cells from PBMCs cultured with HCoV-NL63 spike peptides, obtained before COVID-19 vaccination. CDR3 amino acids: CASSVALRSGGGSYNEQFF. In DNA, the CDR3 is TGTGCCAGCAGCGTAGCTTTAAGGAGCGGGGGGGGGTCCTACAATGAGCAGTTCTTC.